This T cell receptor beta chain originates from a study of OX40 agonist ivuxolimab in advanced cancers. V lost 6 bases, J lost 7 bases, and 18 bases lay in between. This CDR3 spans 15 amino acids. CDR1 and CDR2 from the germline V gene are KGHSH and LQKENI. Libraries were prepared by immunoSEQ multiplex PCR; TCRdb keeps only in-frame clonotypes and omits some of them. Here the sample spans under 85,000 clones, about 85% being singletons. This receptor was identified in an adult with an advanced solid tumor such as melanoma, head and neck, liver or kidney cancer. The chain couples TRBV18 to TRBJ2-2; D may be TRBD1 (6 bases). The specimen comprised CD4+ or CD8+ T cells sorted from blood, sampled in a trial of the OX40 agonist ivuxolimab. The CDR3 loop is CASSQRQAYDGELFF. CDR3 bases: TGTGCCAGCTCCCAACGACAGGCCTATGACGGGGAGCTGTTTTTT.